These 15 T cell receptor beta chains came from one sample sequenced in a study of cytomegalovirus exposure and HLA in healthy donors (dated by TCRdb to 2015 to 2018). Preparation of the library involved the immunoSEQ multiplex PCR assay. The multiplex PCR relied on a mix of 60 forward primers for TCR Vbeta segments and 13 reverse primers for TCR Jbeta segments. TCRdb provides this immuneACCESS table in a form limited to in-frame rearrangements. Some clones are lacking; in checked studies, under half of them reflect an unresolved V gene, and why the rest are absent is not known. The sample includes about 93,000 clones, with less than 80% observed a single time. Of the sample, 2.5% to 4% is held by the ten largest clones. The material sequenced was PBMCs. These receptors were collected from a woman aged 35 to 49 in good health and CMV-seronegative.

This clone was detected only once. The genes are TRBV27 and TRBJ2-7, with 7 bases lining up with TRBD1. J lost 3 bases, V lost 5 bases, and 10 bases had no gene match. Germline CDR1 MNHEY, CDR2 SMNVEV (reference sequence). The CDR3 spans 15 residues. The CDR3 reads CASSPQKGQLYEQYF. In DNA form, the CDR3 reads TGTGCCAGCAGTCCCCAAAAGGGACAGCTCTACGAGCAGTACTTC.

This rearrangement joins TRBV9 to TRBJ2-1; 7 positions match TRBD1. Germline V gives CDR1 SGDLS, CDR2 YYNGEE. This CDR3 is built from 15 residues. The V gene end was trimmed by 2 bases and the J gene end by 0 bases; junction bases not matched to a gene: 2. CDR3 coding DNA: TGTGCCAGCAGCGTTTCAGGGGGCTCCTACAATGAGCAGTTCTTC. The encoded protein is CASSVSGGSYNEQFF.

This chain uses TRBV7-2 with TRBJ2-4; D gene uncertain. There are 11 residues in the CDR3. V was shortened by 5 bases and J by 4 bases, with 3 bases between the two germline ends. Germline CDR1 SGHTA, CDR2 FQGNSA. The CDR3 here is CASSPKNIQYF. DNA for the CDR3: TGTGCCAGCAGCCCGAAAAACATTCAGTACTTC. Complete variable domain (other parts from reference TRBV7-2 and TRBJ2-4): GAGVSQSPSNKVTEKGKDVELRCDPISGHTALYWYRQSLGQGLEFLIYFQGNSAPDKSGLPSDRFSAERTGGSVSTLTIQRTQQEDSAVYLCASSPKNIQYFGAGTRLSVL.

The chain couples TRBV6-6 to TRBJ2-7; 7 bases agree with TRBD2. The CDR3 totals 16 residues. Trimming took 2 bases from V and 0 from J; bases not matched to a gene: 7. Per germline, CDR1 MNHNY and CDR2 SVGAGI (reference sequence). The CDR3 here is CASSYGPGGNSYEQYF. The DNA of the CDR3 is TGTGCCAGCAGTTACGGGCCGGGAGGCAACTCCTACGAGCAGTACTTC.

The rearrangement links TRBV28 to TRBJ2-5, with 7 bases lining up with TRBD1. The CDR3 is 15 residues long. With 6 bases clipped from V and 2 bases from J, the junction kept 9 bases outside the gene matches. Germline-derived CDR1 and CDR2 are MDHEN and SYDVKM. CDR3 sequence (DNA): TGTGCCAGCAGCCACAGATTGACAGGGCAAGAGACCCAGTACTTC. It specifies CASSHRLTGQETQYF.

This chain's CDR3 is CASSLILSEQYF. CDR3 sequence (DNA): TGTGCCAGCAGCTTGATTTTATCCGAGCAGTACTTC. The chain recombines TRBV5-5 with TRBJ2-7; D is unclear. V lost 1 base to trimming and J lost 6 bases, with 8 bases between them. The germline V gene has CDR1 SGHKS and CDR2 YYEKEE (reference sequence). The CDR3 extends over 12 amino acids.

CDR3 nucleotide sequence: TGTGCCAGCAGCTCCTGGACTAGCGGGAGGCGAAATGAGCAGTTCTTC. Protein: CASSSWTSGRRNEQFF. V gene TRBV7-8 combines with J gene TRBJ2-1; 14 bases line up with TRBD2. V dropped 4 bases and J dropped 7; count of bases not matched to a gene: 6. The CDR3 contains 16 residues. The germline gives CDR1 SGHVS, CDR2 FQNEAQ.

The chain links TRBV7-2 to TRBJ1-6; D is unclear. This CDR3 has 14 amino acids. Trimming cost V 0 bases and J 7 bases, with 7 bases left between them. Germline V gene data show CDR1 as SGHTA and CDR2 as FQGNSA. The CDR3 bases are TGTGCCAGCAGCTTAGCAGGAGTAAATTCACCCCTCCACTTT. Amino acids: CASSLAGVNSPLHF.

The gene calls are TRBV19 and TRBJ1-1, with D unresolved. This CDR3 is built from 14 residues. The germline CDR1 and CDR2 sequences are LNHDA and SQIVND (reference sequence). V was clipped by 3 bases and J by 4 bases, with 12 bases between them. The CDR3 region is CASSMRVGSTEAFF. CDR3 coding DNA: TGTGCCAGTAGTATGAGGGTGGGTAGCACTGAAGCTTTCTTT.

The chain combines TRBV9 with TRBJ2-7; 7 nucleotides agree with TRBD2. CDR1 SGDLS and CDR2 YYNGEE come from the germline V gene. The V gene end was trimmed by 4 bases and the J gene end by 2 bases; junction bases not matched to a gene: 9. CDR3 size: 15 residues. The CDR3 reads CASSPSASGTYEQYF. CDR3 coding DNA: TGTGCCAGCAGCCCCTCCGCTAGCGGTACCTACGAGCAGTACTTC.

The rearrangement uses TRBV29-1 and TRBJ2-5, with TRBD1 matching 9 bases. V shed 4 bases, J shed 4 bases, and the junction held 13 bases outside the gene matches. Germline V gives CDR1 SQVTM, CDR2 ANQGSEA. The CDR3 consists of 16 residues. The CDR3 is CSVVGGGTGSGETQYF. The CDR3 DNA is TGCAGCGTTGTGGGTGGTGGGACAGGGAGTGGAGAGACCCAGTACTTC.

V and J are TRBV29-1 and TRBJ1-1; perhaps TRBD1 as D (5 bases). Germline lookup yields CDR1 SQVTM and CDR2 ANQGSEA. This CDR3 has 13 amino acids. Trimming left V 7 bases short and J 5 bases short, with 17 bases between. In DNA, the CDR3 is TGCAGCGGCGGAGGGGTTTTGAGAACTGAAGCTTTCTTT. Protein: CSGGGVLRTEAFF. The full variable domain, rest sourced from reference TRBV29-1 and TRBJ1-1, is SAVISQKPSRDICQRGTSLTIQCQVDSQVTMMFWYRQQPGQSLTLIATANQGSEATYESGFVIDKFPISRPNLTFSTLTVSNMSPEDSSIYLCSGGGVLRTEAFFGQGTRLTVV.

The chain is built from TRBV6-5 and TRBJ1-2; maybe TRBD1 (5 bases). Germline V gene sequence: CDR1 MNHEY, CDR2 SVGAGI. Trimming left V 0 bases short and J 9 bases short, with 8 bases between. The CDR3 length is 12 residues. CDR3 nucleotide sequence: TGTGCCAGCAGTTACTCCGGGGGTAGCTACACCTTC. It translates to CASSYSGGSYTF.

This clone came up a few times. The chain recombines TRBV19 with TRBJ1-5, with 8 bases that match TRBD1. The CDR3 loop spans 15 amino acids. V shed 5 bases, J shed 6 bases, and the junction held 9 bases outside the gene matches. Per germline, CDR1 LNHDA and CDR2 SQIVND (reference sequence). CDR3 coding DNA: TGTGCCAGTAGTCCCCGACAGGGGTCGGCTCAGCCCCAGCATTTT. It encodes CASSPRQGSAQPQHF.

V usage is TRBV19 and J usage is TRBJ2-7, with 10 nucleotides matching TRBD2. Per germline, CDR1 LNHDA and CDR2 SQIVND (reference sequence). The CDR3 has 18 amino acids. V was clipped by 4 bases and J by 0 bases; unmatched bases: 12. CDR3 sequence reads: CASSTEAGGPPGSYEQYF. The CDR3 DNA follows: TGTGCCAGTAGTACAGAAGCGGGAGGGCCGCCCGGCTCCTACGAGCAGTACTTC.